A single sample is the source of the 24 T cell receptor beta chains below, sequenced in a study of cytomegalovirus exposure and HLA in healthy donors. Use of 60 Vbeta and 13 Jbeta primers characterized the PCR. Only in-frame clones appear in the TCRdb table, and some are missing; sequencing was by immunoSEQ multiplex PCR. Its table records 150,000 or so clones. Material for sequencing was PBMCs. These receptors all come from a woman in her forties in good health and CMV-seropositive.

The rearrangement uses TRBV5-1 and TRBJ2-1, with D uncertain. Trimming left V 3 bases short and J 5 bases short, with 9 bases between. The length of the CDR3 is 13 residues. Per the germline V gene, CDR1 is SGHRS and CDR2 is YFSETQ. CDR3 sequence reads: CASSSPKDNEQFF. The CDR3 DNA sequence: TGCGCCAGCAGCTCCCCTAAAGACAATGAGCAGTTCTTC. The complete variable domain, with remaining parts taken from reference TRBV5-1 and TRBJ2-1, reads KAGVTQTPRYLIKTRGQQVTLSCSPISGHRSVSWYQQTPGQGLQFLFEYFSETQRNKGNFPGRFSGRQFSNSRSEMNVSTLELGDSALYLCASSSPKDNEQFFGPGTRLTVL.

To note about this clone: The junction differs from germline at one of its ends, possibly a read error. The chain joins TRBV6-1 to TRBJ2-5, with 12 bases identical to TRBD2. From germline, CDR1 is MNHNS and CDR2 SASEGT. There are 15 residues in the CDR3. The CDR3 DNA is TGTGCCACCAGTAGGACTAGCGGGACAAAAGAGACCCAGTACTTC. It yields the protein CATSRTSGTKETQYF.

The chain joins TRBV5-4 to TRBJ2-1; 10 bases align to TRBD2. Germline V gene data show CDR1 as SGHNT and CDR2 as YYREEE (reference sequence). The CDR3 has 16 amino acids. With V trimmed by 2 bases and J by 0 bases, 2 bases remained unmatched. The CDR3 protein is CASSFPSGSSYNEQFF. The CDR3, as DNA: TGTGCCAGCAGCTTTCCTAGCGGGAGCTCCTACAATGAGCAGTTCTTC.

CDR3 in amino acids: CASSLLGRYEQYF. In DNA, the CDR3 is TGTGCCAGCAGCCTTCTAGGAAGGTACGAGCAGTACTTC. The chain employs TRBV4-2 and TRBJ2-7; D uncertain. This CDR3 has 13 residues. The V end lost 4 bases, the J end lost 4 bases, and 11 bases lay between the germline ends. CDR1 is LGHNA, CDR2 YNFKEQ, per germline.

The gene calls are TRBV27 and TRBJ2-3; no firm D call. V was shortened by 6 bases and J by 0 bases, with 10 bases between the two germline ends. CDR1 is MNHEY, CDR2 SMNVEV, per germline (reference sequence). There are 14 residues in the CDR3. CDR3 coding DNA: TGTGCCAGCAGGGCGGCCCTCAGCACAGATACGCAGTATTTT. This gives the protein CASRAALSTDTQYF.

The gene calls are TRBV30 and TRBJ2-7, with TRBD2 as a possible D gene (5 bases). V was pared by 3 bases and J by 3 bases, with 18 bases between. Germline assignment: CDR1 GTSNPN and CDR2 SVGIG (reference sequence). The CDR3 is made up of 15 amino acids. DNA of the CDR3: TGTGCCTGGAGATACCCCTCGGGAACGAACTACGAGCAGTACTTC. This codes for CAWRYPSGTNYEQYF.

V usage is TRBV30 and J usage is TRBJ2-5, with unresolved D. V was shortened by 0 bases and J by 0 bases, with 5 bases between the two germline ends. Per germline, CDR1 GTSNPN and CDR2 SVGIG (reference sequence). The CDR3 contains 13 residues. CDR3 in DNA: TGTGCCTGGAGTGTCAGGTACCAAGAGACCCAGTACTTC. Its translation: CAWSVRYQETQYF.

Written as DNA, the CDR3 is TGTGCCAGTAGTCCCGCCTCCACGGGACTAGACACCTCCTACGAGCAGTACTTC. Translating it yields CASSPASTGLDTSYEQYF. The rearrangement uses TRBV19 and TRBJ2-7; 8 nucleotides agree with TRBD2. The CDR3 loop spans 18 amino acids. Germline CDR1 reads LNHDA; CDR2 reads SQIVND (reference sequence). The ends lost 5 bases at V and 0 bases at J; junction bases unmatched: 15.

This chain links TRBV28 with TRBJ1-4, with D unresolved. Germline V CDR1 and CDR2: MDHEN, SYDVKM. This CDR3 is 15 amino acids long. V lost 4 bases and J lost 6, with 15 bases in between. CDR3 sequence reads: CASSSKMEDDEKLFF. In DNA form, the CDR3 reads TGTGCCAGCAGTTCAAAGATGGAGGACGATGAAAAACTGTTTTTT.

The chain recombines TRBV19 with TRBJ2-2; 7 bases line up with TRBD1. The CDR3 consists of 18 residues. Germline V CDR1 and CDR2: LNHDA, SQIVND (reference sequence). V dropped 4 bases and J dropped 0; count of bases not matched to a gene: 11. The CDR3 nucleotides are TGTGCCAGTAGTACACCCCGCACCGGGACAGCGAACACCGGGGAGCTGTTTTTT. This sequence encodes CASSTPRTGTANTGELFF.

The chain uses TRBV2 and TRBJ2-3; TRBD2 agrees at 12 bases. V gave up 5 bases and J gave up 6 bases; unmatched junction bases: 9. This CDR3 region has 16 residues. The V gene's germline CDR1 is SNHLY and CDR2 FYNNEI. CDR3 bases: TGTGCCAGCAGTCATAAGACTAGCGGGAGTCAGGATACGCAGTATTTT. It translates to CASSHKTSGSQDTQYF.

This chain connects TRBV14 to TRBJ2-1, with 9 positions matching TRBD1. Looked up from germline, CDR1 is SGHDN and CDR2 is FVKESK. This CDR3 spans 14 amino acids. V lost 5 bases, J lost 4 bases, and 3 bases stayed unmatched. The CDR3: CASSYRGQYNEQFF. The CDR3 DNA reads TGTGCCAGCAGCTACAGGGGGCAGTACAATGAGCAGTTCTTC.

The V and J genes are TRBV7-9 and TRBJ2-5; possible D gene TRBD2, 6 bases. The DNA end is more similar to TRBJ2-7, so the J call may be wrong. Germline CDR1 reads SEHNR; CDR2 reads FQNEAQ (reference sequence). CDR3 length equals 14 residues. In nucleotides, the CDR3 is TGTGCCAGCGACTCCTTTCGGAGGGTCTACGAGCAGTACTTC. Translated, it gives CASDSFRRVYEQYF.

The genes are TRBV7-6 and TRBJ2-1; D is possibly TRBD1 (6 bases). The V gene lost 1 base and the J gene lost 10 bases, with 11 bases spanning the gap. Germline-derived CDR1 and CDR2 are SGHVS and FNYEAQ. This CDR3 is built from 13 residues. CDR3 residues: CASSLDRDDEQFF. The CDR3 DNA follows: TGTGCCAGCAGCTTAGACAGGGACGACGAGCAGTTCTTC.

The DNA for the CDR3 is TGTGCCAGCAGCTTAGGTACCCAGACAGGGGCGAATGGCTACACCTTC. Its translation: CASSLGTQTGANGYTF. The gene calls are TRBV7-6 and TRBJ1-2; 8 bases fit TRBD1. Losses at the gene ends were 1 base for V and 6 bases for J; bases not matched to a gene: 10. The CDR3 totals 16 residues. Per the germline V gene, CDR1 is SGHVS and CDR2 is FNYEAQ. Based on the CDR3 plus reference TRBV7-6 and TRBJ1-2, the full variable domain is GAGVSQSPRYKVTKRGQDVALRCDPISGHVSLYWYRQALGQGPEFLTYFNYEAQQDKSGLPNDRFSAERPEGSISTLTIQRTEQRDSAMYRCASSLGTQTGANGYTFGSGTRLTVV.

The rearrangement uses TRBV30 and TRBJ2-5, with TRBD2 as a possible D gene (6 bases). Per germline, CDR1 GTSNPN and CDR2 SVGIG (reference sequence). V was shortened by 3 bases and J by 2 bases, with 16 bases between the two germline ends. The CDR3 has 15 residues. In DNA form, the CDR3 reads TGTGCCTGGAGAAAAGGGTTCGGGAGTCAAGAGACCCAGTACTTC. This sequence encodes CAWRKGFGSQETQYF.

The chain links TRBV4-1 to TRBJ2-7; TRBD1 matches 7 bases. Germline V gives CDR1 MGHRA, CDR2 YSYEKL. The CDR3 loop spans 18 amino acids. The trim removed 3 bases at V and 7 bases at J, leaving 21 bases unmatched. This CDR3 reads CASSQEVQDRPWGYEQYF. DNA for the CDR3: TGCGCCAGCAGCCAGGAAGTACAGGACAGGCCGTGGGGCTATGAGCAGTACTTC.

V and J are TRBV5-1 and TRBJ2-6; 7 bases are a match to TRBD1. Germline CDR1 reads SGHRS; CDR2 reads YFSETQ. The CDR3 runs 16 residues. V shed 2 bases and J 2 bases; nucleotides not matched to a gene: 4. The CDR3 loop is CASSLVQGTGANVLTF. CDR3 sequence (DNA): TGCGCCAGCAGCTTAGTACAGGGGACTGGGGCCAACGTCCTGACTTTC.

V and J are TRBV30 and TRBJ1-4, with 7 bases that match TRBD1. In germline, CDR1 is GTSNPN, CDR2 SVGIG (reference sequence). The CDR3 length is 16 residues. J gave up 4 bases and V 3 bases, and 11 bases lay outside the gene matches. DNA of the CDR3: TGTGCCTGGAGAGGGAACAGGGGCAGGAGTAATGAAAAACTGTTTTTT. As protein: CAWRGNRGRSNEKLFF.

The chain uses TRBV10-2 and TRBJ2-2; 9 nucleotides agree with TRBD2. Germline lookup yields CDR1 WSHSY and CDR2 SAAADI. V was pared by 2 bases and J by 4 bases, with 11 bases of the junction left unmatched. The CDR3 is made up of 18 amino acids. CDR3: CASSELGGRAASTGELFF. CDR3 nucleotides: TGCGCCAGCAGTGAGCTTGGCGGGAGGGCCGCGAGCACCGGGGAGCTGTTTTTT.

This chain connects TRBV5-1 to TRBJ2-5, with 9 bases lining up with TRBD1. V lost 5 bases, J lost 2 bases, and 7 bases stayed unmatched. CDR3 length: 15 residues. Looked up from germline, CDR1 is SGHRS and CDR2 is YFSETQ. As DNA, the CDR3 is TGCGCCAGCAGTTCCCCGGGACAGGGACAAGAGACCCAGTACTTC. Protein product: CASSSPGQGQETQYF.

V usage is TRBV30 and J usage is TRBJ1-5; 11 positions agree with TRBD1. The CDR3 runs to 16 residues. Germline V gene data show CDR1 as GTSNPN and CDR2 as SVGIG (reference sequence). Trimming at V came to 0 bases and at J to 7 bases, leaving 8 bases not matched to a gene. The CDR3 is CAWSVRGTGGEQPQHF. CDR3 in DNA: TGTGCCTGGAGTGTACGAGGGACAGGGGGGGAACAGCCCCAGCATTTT.

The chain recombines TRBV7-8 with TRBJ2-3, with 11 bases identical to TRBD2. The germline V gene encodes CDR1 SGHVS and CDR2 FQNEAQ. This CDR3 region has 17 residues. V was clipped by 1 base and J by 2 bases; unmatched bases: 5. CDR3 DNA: TGTGCCAGCAGCTTAGAAGGGGGACTAGCGGTCACAGATACGCAGTATTTT. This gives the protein CASSLEGGLAVTDTQYF.

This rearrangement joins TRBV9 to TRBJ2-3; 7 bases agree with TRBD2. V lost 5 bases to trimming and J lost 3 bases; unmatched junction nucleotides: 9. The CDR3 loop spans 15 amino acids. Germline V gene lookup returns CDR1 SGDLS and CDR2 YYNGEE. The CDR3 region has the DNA TGTGCCAGCAGTGGGGGAGGGCCAACGACAGATACGCAGTATTTT. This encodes CASSGGGPTTDTQYF.